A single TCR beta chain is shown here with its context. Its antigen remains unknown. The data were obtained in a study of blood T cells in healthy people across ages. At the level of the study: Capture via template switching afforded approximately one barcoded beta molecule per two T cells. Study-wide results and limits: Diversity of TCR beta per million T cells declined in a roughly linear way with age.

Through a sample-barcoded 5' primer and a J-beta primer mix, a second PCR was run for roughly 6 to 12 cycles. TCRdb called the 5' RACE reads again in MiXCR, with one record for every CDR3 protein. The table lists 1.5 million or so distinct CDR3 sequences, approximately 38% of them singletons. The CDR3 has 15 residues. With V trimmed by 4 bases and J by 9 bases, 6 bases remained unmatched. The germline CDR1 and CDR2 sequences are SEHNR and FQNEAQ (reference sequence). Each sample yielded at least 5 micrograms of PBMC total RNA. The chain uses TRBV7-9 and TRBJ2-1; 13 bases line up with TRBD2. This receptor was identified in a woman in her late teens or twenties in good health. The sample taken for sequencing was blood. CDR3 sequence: CASSSWTSGSAEQFF. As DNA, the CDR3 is TGTGCCAGCAGCTCCTGGACTAGCGGGAGTGCTGAGCAGTTCTTC.